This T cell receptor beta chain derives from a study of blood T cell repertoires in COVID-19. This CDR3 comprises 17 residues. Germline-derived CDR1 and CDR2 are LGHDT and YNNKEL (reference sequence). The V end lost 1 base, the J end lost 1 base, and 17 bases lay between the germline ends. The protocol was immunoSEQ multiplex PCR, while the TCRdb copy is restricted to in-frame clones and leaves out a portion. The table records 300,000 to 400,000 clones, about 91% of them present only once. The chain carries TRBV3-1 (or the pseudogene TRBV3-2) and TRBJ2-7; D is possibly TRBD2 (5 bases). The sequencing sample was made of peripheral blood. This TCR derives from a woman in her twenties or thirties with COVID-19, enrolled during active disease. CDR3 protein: CASSQASSRVHSYEQYF. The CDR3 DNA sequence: TGTGCCAGCAGCCAAGCCTCTTCGAGGGTCCATTCCTACGAGCAGTACTTC.